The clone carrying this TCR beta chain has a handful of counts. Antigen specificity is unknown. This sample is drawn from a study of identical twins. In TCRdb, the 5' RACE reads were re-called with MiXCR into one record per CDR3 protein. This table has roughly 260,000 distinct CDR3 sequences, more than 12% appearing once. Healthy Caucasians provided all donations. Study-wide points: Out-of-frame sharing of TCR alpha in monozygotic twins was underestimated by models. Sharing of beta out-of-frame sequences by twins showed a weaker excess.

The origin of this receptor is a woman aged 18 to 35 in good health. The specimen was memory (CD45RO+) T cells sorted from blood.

The CDR3 DNA follows: TGCAGTGCTTGGGTCCAACCGAACACCGGGGAGCTGTTTTTT. Translated, it gives CSAWVQPNTGELFF. V usage is TRBV20-1 and J usage is TRBJ2-2, with D unclear. This CDR3 is 14 amino acids long. The V gene lost 5 bases and the J gene lost 0 bases, with 10 bases spanning the gap. Germline V gene lookup returns CDR1 DFQATT and CDR2 SNEGSKA (reference sequence).